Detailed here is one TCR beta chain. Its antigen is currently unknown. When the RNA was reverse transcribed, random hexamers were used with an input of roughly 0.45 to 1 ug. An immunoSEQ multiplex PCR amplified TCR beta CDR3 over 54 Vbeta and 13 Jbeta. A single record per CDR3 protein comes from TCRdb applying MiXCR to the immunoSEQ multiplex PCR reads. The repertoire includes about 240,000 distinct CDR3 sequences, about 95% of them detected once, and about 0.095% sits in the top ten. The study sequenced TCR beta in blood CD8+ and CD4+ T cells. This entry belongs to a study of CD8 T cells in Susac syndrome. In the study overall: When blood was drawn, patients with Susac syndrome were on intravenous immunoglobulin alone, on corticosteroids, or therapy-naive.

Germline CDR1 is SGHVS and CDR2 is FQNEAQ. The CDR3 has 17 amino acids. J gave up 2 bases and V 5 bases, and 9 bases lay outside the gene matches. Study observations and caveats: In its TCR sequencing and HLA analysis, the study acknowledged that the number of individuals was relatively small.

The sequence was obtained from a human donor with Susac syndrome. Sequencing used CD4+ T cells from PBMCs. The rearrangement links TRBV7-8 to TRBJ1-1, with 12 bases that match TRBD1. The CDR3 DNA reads TGTGCCAGCAGCCCAAAAAGGGACAGGGGGCGAAACACTGAAGCTTTCTTT. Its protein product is CASSPKRDRGRNTEAFF.